This TCR beta chain was captured in a study of T cells in Graves' hyperthyroidism and ophthalmopathy. Germline CDR1 is SQVTM and CDR2 is ANQGSEA. The V segment lost 2 bases and the J segment 0 bases; nucleotides outside the gene matches: 11. CDR3 length: 19 residues. Patients were excluded because of uncontrolled infection, other autoimmune disease, pregnancy or lactation. Extraction of PBMCs used roughly 9.3 ml of fresh peripheral blood. TCR beta CDR3 sequences were amplified from RNA transcripts. RT-PCR in the first round (using the HTBI primer set) targeted the TCR CDR3. In TCRdb, the multiplex PCR reads were re-called with MiXCR into one record per CDR3 protein. The data contain fewer than 350,000 distinct CDR3 sequences, approximately 18% of them seen just once; the ten biggest clones take up under 55%.

V and J are TRBV29-1 and TRBJ2-3; 13 nucleotides align to TRBD2. Sequenced: blood. This TCR derives from a woman aged 50 to 60 with Graves' hyperthyroidism. CDR3 region: CSVETGTSGAGASTDTQYF. DNA for the CDR3: TGCAGCGTTGAAACCGGGACTAGCGGGGCGGGGGCCAGCACAGATACGCAGTATTTT.